The 7 T cell receptor beta chains presented below share a single source sample, sequenced in a study of T cells in Graves' hyperthyroidism and ophthalmopathy. Researchers took RNA transcripts and amplified the TCR beta CDR3 regions from them. HTBI primers were used for first-round RT-PCR of the TCR CDR3. A single record per CDR3 protein comes from TCRdb applying MiXCR to the multiplex PCR reads. Of fewer than 250,000 distinct CDR3 sequences detected, approximately 17% appear once; the ten largest clones hold roughly 50%. Sequencing input: blood. The source is a middle-aged man with Graves' hyperthyroidism.

CDR3 loop: CSANQGGSPDNEQFF. In DNA, the CDR3 is TGCAGTGCTAACCAGGGCGGGAGTCCCGACAATGAGCAGTTCTTC. J is TRBJ2-1 and V is TRBV20-1, with 7 bases identical to TRBD2. The length of the CDR3 is 15 residues. V lost 4 bases and J lost 5; bases outside the gene matches: 11. Germline V gene data show CDR1 as DFQATT and CDR2 as SNEGSKA (reference sequence).

J is TRBJ1-6 and V is TRBV7-8; D remains ambiguous. This CDR3 has 15 residues. Germline V gives CDR1 SGHVS, CDR2 FQNEAQ. Trimming removed 3 bases at V and 8 bases at J, with 14 bases between. Here the CDR3 DNA reads TGTGCCAGCAGCTTTAATGGGCAGCCCCATTCACCCCTCCACTTT. It encodes CASSFNGQPHSPLHF.

In its sample, this clonotype was seen a few times. The chain is built from TRBV5-1 and TRBJ2-5, with unresolved D. This CDR3 has 13 residues. CDR1 SGHRS and CDR2 YFSETQ come from the germline V gene. V was trimmed by 5 bases and J by 2 bases, leaving 10 bases between them. CDR3 sequence reads: CASSRQTQETQYF. The CDR3 coding sequence is TGCGCCAGCAGTAGGCAAACTCAAGAGACCCAGTACTTC.

In its sample, this clonotype was seen a few times. V is TRBV27 and J is TRBJ2-2; 8 bases are shared with TRBD2. The CDR3 totals 16 residues. After removal of 4 bases from V and 1 base from J, the junction contained 5 bases not matched to a gene. The V gene's germline CDR1 is MNHEY and CDR2 SMNVEV (reference sequence). The CDR3 DNA is TGTGCCAGCAGTTCCCAGACTAGCGTGAACACCGGGGAGCTGTTTTTT. Protein: CASSSQTSVNTGELFF.

This clonotype was seen only a few times. This chain links TRBV20-1 with TRBJ1-5, with D perhaps TRBD1 (5 bases). The CDR3 contains 13 residues. Trimming pared 7 bases from V and 3 bases from J, leaving 13 bases between. The germline V gene encodes CDR1 DFQATT and CDR2 SNEGSKA (reference sequence). Here the CDR3 DNA reads TGCAGTGTCCTTTCGGGGGACAATCAGCCCCAGCATTTT. Translating it yields CSVLSGDNQPQHF.

There are many counts of this clonotype. The genes are TRBV27 and TRBJ2-2; TRBD2 aligns across 14 bases. CDR3 size: 18 residues. Losses at the gene ends were 5 bases for V and 6 bases for J; bases not matched to a gene: 11. The germline CDR1 and CDR2 sequences are MNHEY and SMNVEV (reference sequence). This chain's CDR3 is CASSLNLPTSGRAGELFF. The DNA of the CDR3 is TGTGCCAGCAGTCTCAACCTACCGACTAGCGGGAGGGCCGGGGAGCTGTTTTTT.

The chain has TRBV4-3 and TRBJ2-2; D is tentatively TRBD1 or TRBD2 (5 bases each). This CDR3 has 15 residues. Trimming removed 1 base from V and 6 bases from J, with 12 bases in between. The V gene's germline CDR1 is LGHNA and CDR2 YSLEER. The CDR3 DNA sequence: TGCGCCAGCAGCCAAGCCGGGACGACGGCCGGGGAGCTGTTTTTT. It is translated as CASSQAGTTAGELFF.